The clone carrying this T cell receptor beta chain was seen only once. This sample is part of a study of blood T cell repertoires in COVID-19. Study overall: COVID-19 samples collected from the United States, Italy and Spain covered acute and convalescent phases. The analysed material was cDNA or gDNA that came from T cells, B-cell-depleted T cells, or PBMCs.

Trimming removed 2 bases from V and 2 bases from J, with 12 bases in between. Germline V CDR1 and CDR2: KGHSH, LQKENI. The CDR3 covers 15 residues. Per the study methods: The authors estimated nucleated cell counts from reference gene primer amplification. Clones were sequenced by immunoSEQ multiplex PCR, and TCRdb holds only the in-frame ones, with some missing. V and J calls and clone size come straight from that table; D and trimming were deduced from the DNA. The sample includes 70,000 to 90,000 clones, 86% of them seen just once. This TCR was sampled from a man aged 50-60 years with active COVID-19. The rearrangement joins TRBV18 to TRBJ2-5, with D possibly TRBD1 on 5 matching bases. The sample was peripheral blood. The CDR3 region has the DNA TGTGCCAGCTCACCAAGCATAGGGGTGCAAGAGACCCAGTACTTC. This gives the protein CASSPSIGVQETQYF.